Presented here are 27 T cell receptor beta chains from one specimen sequenced in a study of cytomegalovirus exposure and HLA in healthy donors. It was with 60 Vbeta and 13 Jbeta primers that the PCR ran. Some clones are missing from TCRdb's copy, which holds only in-frame ones; the method was immunoSEQ multiplex PCR. The sample holds some 95,000 clones, roughly 73% seen once. The material sequenced was PBMCs. These TCRs come from a man aged 45-65 years in good health and CMV-seropositive.

In DNA form, the CDR3 reads TGTGCCAGCCGAATAACATACACAGATACGCAGTATTTT. It codes for CASRITYTDTQYF. This chain connects TRBV7-9 to TRBJ2-3; D gene unclear. CDR1 and CDR2 (germline): SEHNR, FQNEAQ (reference sequence). The CDR3 totals 13 residues. V was shortened by 8 bases and J by 2 bases, with 11 bases between the two germline ends.

V is TRBV20-1 and J is TRBJ1-4, with unresolved D. V was clipped by 6 bases and J by 10 bases, with 9 bases between them. The CDR3 loop spans 10 amino acids. Germline loops: CDR1 DFQATT, CDR2 SNEGSKA (reference sequence). CDR3 amino acids: CSAPEGKLFF. The CDR3 coding sequence is TGCAGTGCCCCCGAGGGAAAACTGTTTTTT.

V usage is TRBV6-5 and J usage is TRBJ2-6, with D possibly matching TRBD2 (5 bases). V lost 2 bases and J lost 1, with 6 bases in between. The CDR3 spans 15 residues. Germline V gene lookup returns CDR1 MNHEY and CDR2 SVGAGI. Here the CDR3 reads CASSYGGSGANVLTF. The DNA for the CDR3 is TGTGCCAGCAGTTACGGAGGATCTGGGGCCAACGTCCTGACTTTC.

V usage is TRBV6-5 and J usage is TRBJ2-7; 7 bases agree with TRBD2. The CDR3 spans 12 residues. Trimming cost V 6 bases and J 9 bases; bases outside gene matches: 8. The V gene's germline CDR1 is MNHEY and CDR2 SVGAGI. CDR3 region: CASRPEWGGQYF. CDR3 sequence (DNA): TGTGCCAGCAGACCCGAGTGGGGGGGGCAGTACTTC.

The chain is built from TRBV29-1 and TRBJ2-5; 9 nucleotides align to TRBD2. This CDR3 region has 15 residues. Germline V gives CDR1 SQVTM, CDR2 ANQGSEA. The J segment lost 7 bases and the V segment lost 7 bases, leaving 16 bases of the junction unmatched. CDR3 coding DNA: TGCAGCGGGATGGGGATTAGCGGGGGTTACGGGACCCAGTACTTC. Protein: CSGMGISGGYGTQYF.

The J gene is TRBJ2-1, the V gene TRBV30; 8 nucleotides match TRBD1. The CDR3 sequence is 13 residues long. Germline V gene lookup returns CDR1 GTSNPN and CDR2 SVGIG (reference sequence). The junction had 7 bases not matched to a gene; V was cut back by 8 bases and J by 4 bases. The CDR3 coding sequence is TGTGCCGGTGGACAGGGAAATTACAATGAGCAGTTCTTC. It specifies CAGGQGNYNEQFF.

This clone was counted once. The junction differs from germline at one of its ends, possibly a read error. V is TRBV30 and J is TRBJ1-6; no reliable D call. CDR3 size: 13 residues. The V gene's germline CDR1 is GTSNPN and CDR2 SVGIG (reference sequence). The CDR3 bases are TGTGCCTGGAGCCAAGGCGACATTTCACCCCTCAACTTT. It translates to CAWSQGDISPLNF.

Remarks on this clone: The identical CDR3 is also encoded by other nucleotide sequences in the sample. This chain uses TRBV20-1 with TRBJ1-1; D unclear. Germline values: CDR1 DFQATT, CDR2 SNEGSKA (reference sequence). CDR3 length equals 11 residues. V gave up 6 bases and J gave up 1 base, with 6 bases separating them. CDR3 amino acids: CSAAGNTEAFF. Written as DNA, the CDR3 is TGCAGTGCCGCCGGGAACACTGAAGCTTTCTTT.

The V gene is TRBV9, the J gene TRBJ1-1; D is ambiguous. Germline V gene lookup returns CDR1 SGDLS and CDR2 YYNGEE. The CDR3 length is 13 residues. The germline V and J ends were trimmed by 3 bases and 8 bases, with 14 bases remaining between them. CDR3 coding DNA: TGTGCCAGCAGCGCGGACTCCCTGGCAGAAGCTTTCTTT. Translated: CASSADSLAEAFF. The full variable domain, rest sourced from reference TRBV9 and TRBJ1-1, is DSGVTQTPKHLITATGQRVTLRCSPRSGDLSVYWYQQSLDQGLQFLIQYYNGEERAKGNILERFSAQQFPDLHSELNLSSLELGDSALYFCASSADSLAEAFFGQGTRLTVV.

The rearrangement joins TRBV7-9 to TRBJ2-2; the match to TRBD1 covers 7 bases. J lost 6 bases, V lost 4 bases, and 5 bases had no gene match. The CDR3 runs to 14 residues. The V gene's germline CDR1 is SEHNR and CDR2 FQNEAQ (reference sequence). CDR3 coding DNA: TGTGCCAGCAGCTCTCGACAGGGAGCCGGGGAGCTGTTTTTT. Residues: CASSSRQGAGELFF.

The chain combines TRBV5-5 with TRBJ1-2; TRBD1 might be the D (5 bases). V lost 2 bases to trimming and J lost 4 bases, with 9 bases between them. Germline-derived CDR1 and CDR2 are SGHKS and YYEKEE (reference sequence). This CDR3 is built from 13 residues. Here the CDR3 DNA reads TGTGCCAGCAGCTTCAGAGACAGCTATGGCTACACCTTC. Translation: CASSFRDSYGYTF.

The chain carries TRBV19 and TRBJ1-2; 11 positions match TRBD1. The junction had 5 bases not matched to a gene; V was cut back by 6 bases and J by 2 bases. Germline CDR1 LNHDA, CDR2 SQIVND (reference sequence). There are 15 residues in the CDR3. CDR3 sequence reads: CASSEGQGGNYGYTF. The CDR3 DNA follows: TGTGCCAGTAGCGAGGGACAGGGGGGAAACTATGGCTACACCTTC.

This clone was seen only once. The rearrangement joins TRBV7-2 to TRBJ1-6; 9 bases match TRBD1. This CDR3 is 16 amino acids long. V lost 1 base, J lost 9 bases, and 7 bases stayed unmatched. Germline CDR1 SGHTA, CDR2 FQGNSA. CDR3 sequence: CASSLVGGTGTSPLHF. The CDR3 bases are TGTGCCAGCAGCTTAGTTGGAGGGACAGGGACTTCACCCCTCCACTTT.

V and J are TRBV30 and TRBJ1-2, with D hard to call. V lost 1 base, J lost 7 bases, and 13 bases lay in between. Germline CDR1 GTSNPN, CDR2 SVGIG (reference sequence). The CDR3 is made up of 13 amino acids. CDR3 loop: CAWSARHRSGYTF. The CDR3 DNA follows: TGTGCCTGGAGTGCAAGACATCGTAGTGGCTACACCTTC.

This clone was counted between two and nine times. The chain joins TRBV19 to TRBJ1-3, with D possibly TRBD1 on 6 matching bases. The germline V and J ends were trimmed by 8 bases and 3 bases, with 11 bases remaining between them. The CDR3 is made up of 13 amino acids. Germline V CDR1 and CDR2: LNHDA, SQIVND (reference sequence). In nucleotides, the CDR3 is TGTGCCAGTCGGGGGGCGAATGGAAACACCATATATTTT. Residues: CASRGANGNTIYF.

The chain joins TRBV29-1 to TRBJ1-1; D is ambiguous. The CDR3 sequence is 12 residues long. Per the germline V gene, CDR1 is SQVTM and CDR2 is ANQGSEA. V lost 4 bases, J lost 1 base, and 7 bases lay in between. CDR3 coding DNA: TGCAGCGTTGGTCAGGCGAACACTGAAGCTTTCTTT. This codes for CSVGQANTEAFF. Complete variable domain (other parts from reference TRBV29-1 and TRBJ1-1): SAVISQKPSRDICQRGTSLTIQCQVDSQVTMMFWYRQQPGQSLTLIATANQGSEATYESGFVIDKFPISRPNLTFSTLTVSNMSPEDSSIYLCSVGQANTEAFFGQGTRLTVV.

The V call is TRBV5-1, the J call TRBJ1-6, with D possibly being TRBD1 (5 bases). V dropped 0 bases and J dropped 6 bases, with 10 bases sitting between them. The CDR3 sequence is 15 residues long. In germline, CDR1 is SGHRS, CDR2 YFSETQ. CDR3 nucleotides: TGCGCCAGCAGCTTGGGGGGGGGATCTAATTCACCCCTCCACTTT. As protein: CASSLGGGSNSPLHF.

The chain is built from TRBV9 and TRBJ2-3, with a possible D match to TRBD2 (5 bases). V was clipped by 0 bases and J by 6 bases, with 11 bases between them. Germline V CDR1 and CDR2: SGDLS, YYNGEE. This CDR3 is 14 amino acids long. The CDR3 DNA reads TGTGCCAGCAGCGTAGATAGCGTTAGGGATACGCAGTATTTT. It yields the protein CASSVDSVRDTQYF.

The chain carries TRBV5-1 and TRBJ1-4, with 8 nucleotides matching TRBD1. Per the germline V gene, CDR1 is SGHRS and CDR2 is YFSETQ. Trimming at V came to 4 bases and at J to 8 bases, leaving 7 bases not matched to a gene. The CDR3 runs to 14 residues. The CDR3 spells CASSQQGGGEKLFF. The CDR3 region has the DNA TGCGCCAGCAGCCAACAGGGGGGGGGAGAAAAACTGTTTTTT.

J is TRBJ2-1 and V is TRBV5-8; perhaps TRBD1 as D (6 bases). Germline loops: CDR1 SGHTS, CDR2 YDEGEE. This CDR3 comprises 14 residues. V was pared by 4 bases and J by 8 bases, with 16 bases between. The CDR3 protein is CASSRGHPRDEQFF. The CDR3 bases are TGTGCCAGCAGCAGGGGACACCCTAGGGATGAGCAGTTCTTC.

The genes are TRBV7-2 and TRBJ2-7; TRBD1 matches at 8 bases. The length of the CDR3 is 15 residues. Germline V CDR1 and CDR2: SGHTA, FQGNSA. The junction had 3 bases not matched to a gene; V was cut back by 2 bases and J by 0 bases. CDR3 nucleotides: TGTGCCAGCAGCTTACCGGGACAGGACTCCTACGAGCAGTACTTC. Residues: CASSLPGQDSYEQYF.

The V and J genes are TRBV10-2 and TRBJ1-5, with 8 bases identical to TRBD1. This CDR3 comprises 16 residues. Losses at the gene ends were 2 bases for V and 6 bases for J; bases not matched to a gene: 9. Germline CDR1 reads WSHSY; CDR2 reads SAAADI. The CDR3 spells CASSESQGAGRQPQHF. Here the CDR3 DNA reads TGCGCCAGCAGTGAGAGTCAGGGGGCGGGTCGTCAGCCCCAGCATTTT.

This clone was counted a few times. This chain links TRBV9 with TRBJ2-7; tentative D call: TRBD2 (5 bases). Germline V gene lookup returns CDR1 SGDLS and CDR2 YYNGEE. This CDR3 comprises 14 residues. Trimming removed 3 bases at V and 0 bases at J, with 10 bases between. The CDR3 sequence is CASSARASSYEQYF. The CDR3 nucleotides are TGTGCCAGCAGCGCGAGGGCGAGCTCCTACGAGCAGTACTTC.

V gene TRBV6-5 combines with J gene TRBJ2-7, with D possibly being TRBD2 (5 bases). The CDR3 covers 15 residues. CDR1 is MNHEY, CDR2 SVGAGI, per germline. V was cut by 1 base and J by 6 bases, with 16 bases left in between. The CDR3 reads CASSYLGRAEGEQYF. The CDR3 DNA reads TGTGCCAGCAGTTACTTAGGCCGAGCAGAGGGCGAGCAGTACTTC.

The chain recombines TRBV19 with TRBJ2-1; D may be TRBD1 (6 bases). Germline CDR1 and CDR2: LNHDA and SQIVND (reference sequence). Trimming removed 5 bases from V and 10 bases from J, with 24 bases in between. This CDR3 has 16 residues. This chain's CDR3 is CASSPGQLGVLWEQFF. DNA of the CDR3: TGTGCCAGTAGTCCCGGACAGTTGGGCGTGCTTTGGGAGCAGTTCTTC.

In the case of this clone: A read error may produce the germline difference seen at one junction end. The chain is built from TRBV10-3 and TRBJ1-6; a weak D match, TRBD1 (5 bases). The V gene's germline CDR1 is ENHRY and CDR2 SYGVKD. CDR3 length: 13 residues. The CDR3 bases are TGTGCCAGCGGGACCGTGGATAATTCACCCCTCAACTTT. Protein sequence: CASGTVDNSPLNF.

The chain joins TRBV9 to TRBJ1-3; unclear D gene. This CDR3 is built from 13 residues. Germline V CDR1 and CDR2: SGDLS, YYNGEE. The ends were cut back, 0 bases at V and 4 bases at J, with 5 bases in the middle. The chain's CDR3 is CASSVGQGNTIYF. Written as DNA, the CDR3 is TGTGCCAGCAGCGTAGGTCAAGGAAACACCATATATTTT.